This T cell receptor (beta chain) was obtained from a study of beta chain features in type 1 diabetes. A word on this clone: The target antigen is unknown.

The CDR3 loop spans 11 amino acids. V was pared by 3 bases and J by 11 bases, with 10 bases between. CDR1 LNHDA and CDR2 SQIVND come from the germline V gene (reference sequence). Overall study findings and caveats: It was not settled here whether HLA type affects TCRB rearrangement. People with Type 1 diabetes carried modestly yet significantly shorter TCRB CDR3s in all four CD4+ subsets. Researchers cautioned that cDNA sequencing could over-represent cells with high TCR expression. Type 1 diabetes patients showed fewer insertions and more deletions at VDJ junctions. Within patients, naive, central memory and Treg TCRB repertoires seemed more similar than within healthy donors.

Reverse transcribing all isolated RNA meant expressed TCRB transcripts were sequenced. Sequencing was performed with immunoSEQ multiplex PCR; in TCRdb, only in-frame clones are kept and a portion is missing. Here the sample spans 300,000 to 400,000 clones, around 9.3% being singletons. The source is a man aged 30-40 years with type 1 diabetes. The rearrangement joins TRBV19 to TRBJ2-5; no firm D call. The sample taken for sequencing was central memory CD4+ T cells from blood. The CDR3 sequence: CASSIGRLQYF. The DNA of the CDR3 is TGTGCCAGTAGTATCGGCAGGTTGCAGTACTTC.